A single sample gave rise to the 20 T cell receptor beta chains below, sequenced in a study of T cell repertoires in cytomegalovirus infection. TCRdb redid the calling of the reads with MiXCR, one entry per CDR3 protein. The sample lists under 500,000 distinct CDR3 sequences; roughly 43% were seen once. These receptors' antigens are unknown. The sample here was cultured PBMCs, taken from culture after CMV antigen stimulation. The receptors stem from a human donor in good health (CMV status not recorded). Some clones in this sample may be carry-over from other donors' samples.

This chain joins TRBV5-5 and TRBJ2-3; no reliable D call. The V end lost 4 bases, the J end lost 6 bases, and 9 bases lay between the germline ends. This CDR3 contains 12 residues. CDR1 is SGHKS, CDR2 YYEKEE, per germline (reference sequence). The CDR3, as DNA: TGTGCCAGCAGCCCTTTGTTGGATACGCAGTATTTT. Amino acids: CASSPLLDTQYF.

This clonotype has just one count. The chain couples TRBV12-3 or TRBV12-4 to TRBJ2-7; D is unclear. V lost 3 bases and J 3 bases, leaving 12 bases between the germline ends. CDR3 length equals 14 residues. CDR3 sequence: CASSFSYENYEQYF. The CDR3 nucleotides are TGTGCCAGCAGTTTTAGTTATGAGAACTACGAGCAGTACTTC.

This chain joins TRBV6-8 and TRBJ2-3, with D possibly being TRBD2 (6 bases). The germline CDR1 and CDR2 sequences are MNHGY and SAAAGT. Trimming shortened V by 4 bases and J by 5 bases, and 16 bases separated the two germline ends. CDR3 length equals 15 residues. The CDR3 bases are TGTGCCAGCAGTTCCTCAGGTCGGGGGAGAGATACGCAGTATTTT. Residues: CASSSSGRGRDTQYF.

In its sample, this clonotype was seen a few times. The chain carries TRBV7-8 and TRBJ1-5, with D possibly being TRBD1 (6 bases). Trimming took 4 bases from V and 6 from J, leaving 22 bases between them. Germline loops: CDR1 SGHVS, CDR2 FQNEAQ. The CDR3 has 17 residues. The CDR3 nucleotides are TGTGCCAGCAGCTCCAGCGGTGGGGGGCGGGGGGGTCAGCCCCAGCATTTT. As protein: CASSSSGGGRGGQPQHF.

In nucleotides, the CDR3 is TGTGCCAGCAGCCGGACTAGCGGACCCACAGATACGCAGTATTTT. This sequence encodes CASSRTSGPTDTQYF. The V gene is TRBV5-4, the J gene TRBJ2-3, with 10 positions matching TRBD2. The CDR3 covers 15 residues. Looked up from germline, CDR1 is SGHNT and CDR2 is YYREEE (reference sequence). The V segment lost 4 bases and the J segment 2 bases; nucleotides outside the gene matches: 4.

The CDR3 protein is CASMRVTEAFF. The DNA of the CDR3 is TGTGCCAGCATGAGGGTCACTGAAGCTTTCTTT. V gene TRBV2 combines with J gene TRBJ1-1; no definite D call. The CDR3 extends over 11 amino acids. Trimming removed 7 bases from V and 4 bases from J, with 7 bases in between. Per germline, CDR1 SNHLY and CDR2 FYNNEI.

V gene TRBV7-6 combines with J gene TRBJ1-5; D gene uncertain. The CDR3 loop spans 14 amino acids. V was pared by 6 bases and J by 1 base, with 10 bases between. Per the germline V gene, CDR1 is SGHVS and CDR2 is FNYEAQ. The CDR3: CASSGSPSNQPQHF. In nucleotides, the CDR3 is TGTGCCAGCAGTGGGAGTCCCAGCAATCAGCCCCAGCATTTT.

This clonotype was seen more than once but under ten times. This rearrangement joins TRBV20-1 to TRBJ2-3; D ambiguous. V lost 5 bases, J lost 2 bases, and 8 bases lay in between. The CDR3 totals 12 residues. CDR1 is DFQATT, CDR2 SNEGSKA, per germline (reference sequence). This chain's CDR3 is CSAGKNTDTQYF. CDR3 in DNA: TGCAGTGCTGGAAAGAACACAGATACGCAGTATTTT.

This clonotype showed up just a few times. The rearrangement links TRBV12-3 or TRBV12-4 to TRBJ2-3; 10 bases line up with TRBD1. With 5 bases clipped from V and 3 bases from J, the junction kept 8 bases outside the gene matches. CDR3 length: 16 amino acids. CDR3 amino acids: CASSPTGTGVTDTQYF. Written as DNA, the CDR3 is TGTGCCAGCAGTCCCACAGGGACAGGGGTAACAGATACGCAGTATTTT.

This clonotype has just one count. The chain uses TRBV15 and TRBJ1-5, with D possibly TRBD1 on 5 matching bases. This CDR3 contains 16 residues. The germline V and J ends were trimmed by 0 bases and 3 bases, with 12 bases remaining between them. CDR1 is LNHNV, CDR2 YYDKDF, per germline (reference sequence). The CDR3 reads CATSRDTAGNNQPQHF. In nucleotides, the CDR3 is TGTGCCACCAGCAGAGATACGGCAGGGAACAATCAGCCCCAGCATTTT.

The chain joins TRBV20-1 to TRBJ1-4, with D tentatively TRBD1 (5 bases). CDR1 DFQATT and CDR2 SNEGSKA come from the germline V gene (reference sequence). V was shortened by 6 bases and J by 8 bases, with 13 bases between the two germline ends. This CDR3 comprises 12 residues. In DNA, the CDR3 is TGCAGTGCCAGGGAGTACGGGGAAAAACTGTTTTTT. It codes for CSAREYGEKLFF.

The J gene is TRBJ2-5, the V gene TRBV4-2, with 10 bases matching TRBD1. Germline V lookup: CDR1 LGHNA, CDR2 YNFKEQ. V was clipped by 3 bases and J by 2 bases; unmatched bases: 6. The CDR3 runs 16 residues. CDR3 sequence reads: CASSHSSGQGQETQYF. Written as DNA, the CDR3 is TGTGCCAGCAGCCATTCATCGGGACAGGGGCAAGAGACCCAGTACTTC.

V gene TRBV20-1 combines with J gene TRBJ2-7; 8 bases are a match to TRBD2. The CDR3 is made up of 12 amino acids. Germline-derived CDR1 and CDR2 are DFQATT and SNEGSKA (reference sequence). V gave up 6 bases and J gave up 6 bases; unmatched junction bases: 7. CDR3 in DNA: TGCAGTGCCGGAAGGGGGACTAGCGAGCAGTACTTC. As protein: CSAGRGTSEQYF.

The rearrangement uses TRBV7-9 and TRBJ2-7; possibly TRBD1 for D (5 bases). The V end lost 5 bases, the J end lost 2 bases, and 19 bases lay between the germline ends. There are 16 residues in the CDR3. CDR1 is SEHNR and CDR2 is FQNEAQ in the germline V gene (reference sequence). The CDR3 region has the DNA TGTGCCAGCAGCCCCCGTGTTAGGACAAGTACCTACGAGCAGTACTTC. This codes for CASSPRVRTSTYEQYF.

With regard to this clonotype: Just one base apart from a much larger clone, this may be a read error. The chain couples TRBV7-6 to TRBJ2-5; D unresolved. Trimming removed 6 bases from V and 0 bases from J, with 11 bases in between. The V gene's germline CDR1 is SGHVS and CDR2 FNYEAQ. The CDR3 extends over 14 amino acids. The DNA of the CDR3 is TGTGCCAGCAGACATACGCATCACCAAGAGACCCAGTACTTC. Amino acids: CASRHTHHQETQYF.

This clonotype appeared a few times. The gene calls are TRBV12-3 or TRBV12-4 and TRBJ1-4; a possible D gene is TRBD1 (6 bases). The CDR3 sequence is 13 residues long. V lost 7 bases and J 5 bases, leaving 11 bases between the germline ends. Here the CDR3 DNA reads TGTGCCAGCAACCTCGGGACAAATGAAAAACTGTTTTTT. It translates to CASNLGTNEKLFF.

The chain has TRBV5-1 and TRBJ2-5; 9 bases align to TRBD2. With V trimmed by 2 bases and J by 5 bases, 7 bases remained unmatched. This CDR3 spans 15 amino acids. Germline V lookup: CDR1 SGHRS, CDR2 YFSETQ. For the CDR3, the DNA is TGCGCCAGCAGCTTTAGCGGGAGTGGGGCCGAGACCCAGTACTTC. Translation gives CASSFSGSGAETQYF.

This clonotype showed up just a few times. The chain combines TRBV18 with TRBJ2-4; a possible D gene is TRBD2 (5 bases). V shed 1 base and J shed 1 base, with 11 bases lying between them. The germline V gene encodes CDR1 KGHSH and CDR2 LQKENI. The CDR3 runs 16 residues. The CDR3 DNA reads as TGTGCCAGCTCACCACAAGGGCGGGCGGCCAAAAACATTCAGTACTTC. Translation: CASSPQGRAAKNIQYF.

This clonotype turned up a few times. The chain recombines TRBV7-8 with TRBJ2-4; the match to TRBD1 covers 7 bases. The CDR3 sequence is 12 residues long. CDR1 is SGHVS and CDR2 is FQNEAQ in the germline V gene. V gave up 3 bases and J gave up 9 bases; unmatched junction bases: 2. Written as DNA, the CDR3 is TGTGCCAGCAGCTTCGACAGGGCCATTCAGTACTTC. Amino acid sequence: CASSFDRAIQYF.

This clonotype showed up many times. The chain carries TRBV5-4 and TRBJ2-3, with 10 positions matching TRBD1. The CDR3 has 13 amino acids. CDR1 and CDR2 (germline): SGHNT, YYREEE (reference sequence). J gave up 4 bases and V 4 bases, and 0 bases lay outside the gene matches. CDR3: CASSGQGADTQYF. Written as DNA, the CDR3 is TGTGCCAGCAGCGGACAGGGGGCAGATACGCAGTATTTT.